This T cell receptor beta chain was sequenced during a study of blood T cell repertoires in COVID-19. With respect to this clone: Other DNA sequences from this sample encode an identical CDR3 as well.

The CDR3 has 13 amino acids. Trimming cost V 0 bases and J 7 bases, with 7 bases left between them. Looked up from germline, CDR1 is LNHNV and CDR2 is YYDKDF (reference sequence). The method was immunoSEQ multiplex PCR; TCRdb's version includes in-frame clones alone and lacks a portion of them. Of 200,000 to 250,000 clones listed, roughly 87% are singletons. Sequenced: peripheral blood. The V call is TRBV15, the J call TRBJ1-5; TRBD1 is a possible D gene (5 bases). The sequence derives from a woman under 30 who had recovered from COVID-19. The CDR3 reads CATSREGGQPQHF. Written as DNA, the CDR3 is TGTGCCACCAGCAGAGAGGGGGGACAGCCCCAGCATTTT.